The 21 T cell receptor beta chains below were found in one sample sequenced in a study of a mutant IDH1 vaccine in newly diagnosed glioma. These receptors lack a known antigen. Some clones are missing from TCRdb's copy, which holds only in-frame ones; the method was immunoSEQ multiplex PCR. Of around 53,000 clones listed, 70% to 85% are singletons. Time point indicated: week 47, end of study. Each dose delivered 300 ug of mutant IDH1 20-mer peptide subcutaneously with imiquimod. This sample comprised PBMCs, obtained from a glioma patient whose treatment included an IDH1 peptide vaccine. The receptors stem from a woman aged 25 to 39 with glioma. Some clones in this sample may be carry-over from other donors' samples.

The chain joins TRBV5-5 to TRBJ2-7, with 11 bases that match TRBD2. The germline V gene has CDR1 SGHKS and CDR2 YYEKEE (reference sequence). This CDR3 is 15 amino acids long. V lost 4 bases to trimming and J lost 1 base; unmatched junction nucleotides: 4. CDR3 in amino acids: CASSPGLAESYEQYF. CDR3 nucleotide sequence: TGTGCCAGCAGCCCGGGACTAGCGGAATCCTACGAGCAGTACTTC.

This chain uses TRBV7-6 with TRBJ2-2, with 7 bases that match TRBD1. The CDR3 runs to 16 residues. The germline CDR1 and CDR2 sequences are SGHVS and FNYEAQ. After removal of 7 bases from V and 3 bases from J, the junction contained 11 bases not matched to a gene. The CDR3 nucleotides are TGTGCCAGCACCCCAGGGGGTAGGGCGGACACCGGGGAGCTGTTTTTT. Translation gives CASTPGGRADTGELFF.

V is TRBV2 and J is TRBJ1-1, with TRBD1 matching over 8 bases. V was pared by 3 bases and J by 5 bases, with 14 bases of the junction left unmatched. This CDR3 region has 17 residues. Per the germline V gene, CDR1 is SNHLY and CDR2 is FYNNEI. CDR3 in DNA: TGTGCCAGCAGTGACATCATAGGACAGGGAAGTATTACTGAAGCTTTCTTT. This encodes CASSDIIGQGSITEAFF.

J is TRBJ1-2 and V is TRBV9, with D hard to call. CDR1 SGDLS and CDR2 YYNGEE come from the germline V gene. The CDR3 totals 19 residues. Trimming shortened V by 0 bases and J by 4 bases, and 25 bases separated the two germline ends. The CDR3 DNA reads TGTGCCAGCAGCGTAGCCCCCCTTCCCGGGAGAACCTCGGGCTATGGCTACACCTTC. Its translation: CASSVAPLPGRTSGYGYTF. The entire variable domain, with the rest obtained from reference TRBV9 and TRBJ1-2, is as follows: DSGVTQTPKHLITATGQRVTLRCSPRSGDLSVYWYQQSLDQGLQFLIQYYNGEERAKGNILERFSAQQFPDLHSELNLSSLELGDSALYFCASSVAPLPGRTSGYGYTFGSGTRLTVV.

The rearrangement uses TRBV5-4 and TRBJ2-1; 10 bases match TRBD2. V shed 0 bases, J shed 6 bases, and the junction held 3 bases outside the gene matches. Looked up from germline, CDR1 is SGHNT and CDR2 is YYREEE (reference sequence). The CDR3 totals 15 residues. The CDR3 nucleotides are TGTGCCAGCAGCTTGGGAGCGGGAGGGCTCAATGAGCAGTTCTTC. Its translation: CASSLGAGGLNEQFF.

The chain couples TRBV6-5 to TRBJ1-1, with D perhaps matching TRBD1 (5 bases). CDR1 and CDR2 (germline): MNHEY, SVGAGI. This CDR3 contains 13 residues. Trimming stripped 8 bases from V and 4 bases from J, with 14 bases between. The CDR3 loop is CASSRAGGTEAFF. The CDR3 DNA reads as TGTGCCAGCTCCAGGGCGGGCGGCACTGAAGCTTTCTTT.

The chain links TRBV7-6 to TRBJ1-4; a possible D gene is TRBD1 (5 bases). Trimming cost V 5 bases and J 4 bases, with 8 bases left between them. Germline V gene data show CDR1 as SGHVS and CDR2 as FNYEAQ. The CDR3 is made up of 13 amino acids. CDR3 loop: CASSRGFNEKLFF. DNA for the CDR3: TGTGCCAGCAGCCGGGGCTTTAATGAAAAACTGTTTTTT.

In DNA form, the CDR3 reads TGCGCCAGCCGCGCAGAGGGCCAGGCGAGGGAGACCCAGTACTTC. Translation gives CASRAEGQARETQYF. The V gene is TRBV5-1, the J gene TRBJ2-5; maybe TRBD2 (5 bases). V lost 7 bases and J lost 5, with 21 bases in between. Germline V gene data show CDR1 as SGHRS and CDR2 as YFSETQ. The CDR3 totals 15 residues.

The CDR3 nucleotides are TGTGCCAGCTCGCCTCCCGGGCCTCAAAGCACAGATACGCAGTATTTT. It translates to CASSPPGPQSTDTQYF. The chain combines TRBV18 with TRBJ2-3; the D is unclear. Germline values: CDR1 KGHSH, CDR2 LQKENI. The ends were cut back, 6 bases at V and 0 bases at J, with 16 bases in the middle. The CDR3 has 16 amino acids.

This clone is categorized as medium-sized. CDR3 DNA: TGTGCCAGCAGCGTCAGGGCTGAAGCTTTCTTT. This codes for CASSVRAEAFF. The chain combines TRBV7-9 with TRBJ1-1; TRBD1 is a possible D gene (5 bases). This CDR3 has 11 amino acids. Germline V gene sequence: CDR1 SEHNR, CDR2 FQNEAQ (reference sequence). Trimming stripped 5 bases from V and 6 bases from J, with 7 bases between.

This clone was observed once. The V and J genes are TRBV4-1 and TRBJ2-7, with TRBD1 matching over 7 bases. J lost 4 bases, V lost 1 base, and 4 bases had no gene match. There are 14 residues in the CDR3. Looked up from germline, CDR1 is MGHRA and CDR2 is YSYEKL. CDR3 residues: CASSQATGRYEQYF. The CDR3, as DNA: TGCGCCAGCAGCCAAGCGACAGGGAGATACGAGCAGTACTTC.

This clone showed up just a few times. The CDR3: CASSSRWDQPQHF. CDR3 in DNA: TGCGCCAGCAGCTCGCGGTGGGATCAGCCCCAGCATTTT. The chain links TRBV4-1 to TRBJ1-5; no clear D. The CDR3 has 13 amino acids. Trimming took 5 bases from V and 5 from J, leaving 10 bases between them. Germline CDR1 and CDR2: MGHRA and YSYEKL.

This clone appeared a few times. This sequence joins TRBV2 and TRBJ1-1; tentative D call: TRBD1 (6 bases). The V gene's germline CDR1 is SNHLY and CDR2 FYNNEI. The CDR3 has 14 amino acids. With 6 bases removed from V and 7 bases from J, the gap between germline ends came to 18 bases. DNA for the CDR3: TGTGCCAGCAGGCCCCTGGGGGGGGGCGTTGAAGCTTTCTTT. It yields the protein CASRPLGGGVEAFF. The complete variable domain, with remaining parts taken from reference TRBV2 and TRBJ1-1, reads EPEVTQTPSHQVTQMGQEVILRCVPISNHLYFYWYRQILGQKVEFLVSFYNNEISEKSEIFDDQFSVERPDGSNFTLKIRSTKLEDSAMYFCASRPLGGGVEAFFGQGTRLTVV.

The CDR3 sequence: CASTVERQGWDYEQYF. The CDR3 DNA is TGTGCCAGCACGGTGGAGAGACAGGGTTGGGACTACGAGCAGTACTTC. The gene calls are TRBV28 and TRBJ2-7; the match to TRBD1 covers 7 bases. The CDR3 covers 16 residues. Germline CDR1 reads MDHEN; CDR2 reads SYDVKM. After removal of 7 bases from V and 3 bases from J, the junction contained 15 bases not matched to a gene.

The genes are TRBV30 and TRBJ1-1; D gene unclear. V lost 3 bases to trimming and J lost 4 bases, with 15 bases between them. The CDR3 length is 14 residues. Germline V CDR1 and CDR2: GTSNPN, SVGIG (reference sequence). CDR3 region: CAWRPVGGTTEAFF. The CDR3 DNA reads TGTGCCTGGAGGCCGGTTGGAGGTACCACTGAAGCTTTCTTT.

The chain combines TRBV11-3 with TRBJ2-2; possibly TRBD2 for D (5 bases). V dropped 7 bases and J dropped 4 bases, with 16 bases sitting between them. The CDR3 runs to 15 residues. Germline loops: CDR1 SGHNT, CDR2 YENEEA. In nucleotides, the CDR3 is TGTGCCAGCACCCCGGGGTCTGTCTCCACCGGGGAGCTGTTTTTT. It encodes CASTPGSVSTGELFF. The entire variable domain, with the rest obtained from reference TRBV11-3 and TRBJ2-2, is as follows: EAGVVQSPRYKIIEKKQPVAFWCNPISGHNTLYWYLQNLGQGPELLIRYENEEAVDDSQLPKDRFSAERLKGVDSTLKIQPAELGDSAVYLCASTPGSVSTGELFFGEGSRLTVL.

V is TRBV5-1 and J is TRBJ2-7; TRBD2 matches 12 bases. CDR1 and CDR2 (germline): SGHRS, YFSETQ. The V gene end was trimmed by 4 bases and the J gene end by 2 bases; junction bases not matched to a gene: 4. This CDR3 region has 15 residues. CDR3 coding DNA: TGCGCCAGCAGCCCGAGGACTAGCGGGACCTACGAGCAGTACTTC. It specifies CASSPRTSGTYEQYF.

The rearrangement joins TRBV27 to TRBJ1-1; D gene ambiguous. The CDR3 has 13 residues. From germline, CDR1 is MNHEY and CDR2 SMNVEV (reference sequence). Trimming removed 6 bases from V and 7 bases from J, with 15 bases in between. The chain's CDR3 is CASSLKGYGEAFF. In DNA, the CDR3 is TGTGCCAGCAGCCTGAAAGGGTACGGTGAAGCTTTCTTT.

This rearrangement joins TRBV21-1 to TRBJ1-2; TRBD1, the table's D call, was not compared with the DNA. TRBV21-1 has pseudogene status. The CDR3 runs 16 residues. CDR3 sequence: CASSKVRDSYNYGYTF. The CDR3 DNA follows: TGTGCCAGCAGCAAAGTACGGGACAGCTACAACTATGGCTACACCTTC.

The J gene is TRBJ2-3, the V gene TRBV9; 11 nucleotides agree with TRBD2. The CDR3 has 16 amino acids. The junction had 0 bases not matched to a gene; V was cut back by 0 bases and J by 0 bases. Germline lookup yields CDR1 SGDLS and CDR2 YYNGEE. This CDR3 is CASSVGTSGSTDTQYF. The DNA for the CDR3 is TGTGCCAGCAGCGTAGGGACTAGCGGGAGCACAGATACGCAGTATTTT.

The chain links TRBV4-1 to TRBJ1-4; 7 positions match TRBD1. Germline V gene sequence: CDR1 MGHRA, CDR2 YSYEKL. V was clipped by 2 bases and J by 8 bases; unmatched bases: 8. The CDR3 spans 15 residues. This CDR3 is CASSQTTGTGEKLFF. As DNA, the CDR3 is TGCGCCAGCAGCCAAACGACAGGGACGGGAGAAAAACTGTTTTTT.